The clone carrying this T cell receptor (beta chain) has more than one count but fewer than ten. Its antigen is still unknown. These data belong to a study of beta chain features in type 1 diabetes. CD45RO/CCR7/CD25/CD127/CD95/CD27 sorting isolated CD4+ naive, central memory, regulatory and stem cell-like memory cells. Purities in excess of 98% were seen in all sorted populations. Findings and limits, study-wide: Cells expressing TCR highly could be over-represented by cDNA sequencing.

The whole isolated RNA underwent reverse transcription, so sequencing captured expressed TCRB transcripts. The data were produced by immunoSEQ multiplex PCR, yet TCRdb's version contains in-frame clones alone and is incomplete. The sample includes around 400,000 clones, roughly 12% seen only once; the top ten take 0.015% to 0.02%. Trimming took 4 bases from V and 8 from J, leaving 18 bases between them. Germline values: CDR1 SGHDT, CDR2 YYEEEE. The CDR3 loop spans 14 amino acids. This chain uses TRBV5-6 with TRBJ1-2; the D gene is possibly TRBD1 (5 bases). This receptor was obtained from a man aged 18 to 35 in good health. The source material was naive CD4+ T cells from blood. CDR3: CASSPPGLWGGYTF. CDR3 in DNA: TGTGCCAGCAGCCCCCCGGGACTGTGGGGAGGCTACACCTTC.